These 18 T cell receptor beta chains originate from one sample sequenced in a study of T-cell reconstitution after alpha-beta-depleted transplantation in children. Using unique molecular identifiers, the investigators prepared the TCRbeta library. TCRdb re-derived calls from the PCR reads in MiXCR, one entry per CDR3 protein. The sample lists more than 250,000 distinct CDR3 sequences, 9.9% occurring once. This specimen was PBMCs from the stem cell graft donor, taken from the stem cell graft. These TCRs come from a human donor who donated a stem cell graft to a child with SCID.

CDR3 sequence reads: CSASGGTYNEQFF. The CDR3 nucleotides read TGCAGTGCTAGCGGGGGGACCTACAATGAGCAGTTCTTC. V usage is TRBV20-1 and J usage is TRBJ2-1; 7 bases map to TRBD2. CDR3 length: 13 amino acids. Germline V CDR1 and CDR2: DFQATT, SNEGSKA (reference sequence). V lost 3 bases to trimming and J lost 2 bases; unmatched junction nucleotides: 1.

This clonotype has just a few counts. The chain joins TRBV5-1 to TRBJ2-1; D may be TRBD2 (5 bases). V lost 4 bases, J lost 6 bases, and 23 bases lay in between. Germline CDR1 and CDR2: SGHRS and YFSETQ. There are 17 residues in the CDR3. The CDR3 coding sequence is TGCGCCAGCAGCCCGGCATCGGCCCCCGAGAGGGTCAATGAGCAGTTCTTC. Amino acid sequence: CASSPASAPERVNEQFF.

CDR3 nucleotides: TGTGCCAGCAGTTTAAGGGGGCAGTACTATGGCTACACCTTC. It translates to CASSLRGQYYGYTF. The chain is built from TRBV28 and TRBJ1-2; 7 nucleotides agree with TRBD1. CDR1 and CDR2 from the germline V gene are MDHEN and SYDVKM. With V trimmed by 2 bases and J by 3 bases, 3 bases remained unmatched. The CDR3 has 14 amino acids.

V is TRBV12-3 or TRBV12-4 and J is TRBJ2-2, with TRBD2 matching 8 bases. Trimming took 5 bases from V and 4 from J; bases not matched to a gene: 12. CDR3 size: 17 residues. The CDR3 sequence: CASSPTTGGEFTGELFF. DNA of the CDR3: TGTGCCAGCAGTCCAACGACCGGGGGGGAATTCACCGGGGAGCTGTTTTTT.

CDR3 loop: CSARQGGSYEQYF. CDR3 coding DNA: TGCAGTGCTAGACAGGGAGGGAGCTACGAGCAGTACTTC. The rearrangement joins TRBV20-1 to TRBJ2-7; 7 nucleotides line up with TRBD2. The ends lost 2 bases at V and 3 bases at J; junction bases unmatched: 4. Germline CDR1 reads DFQATT; CDR2 reads SNEGSKA (reference sequence). The CDR3 runs 13 residues.

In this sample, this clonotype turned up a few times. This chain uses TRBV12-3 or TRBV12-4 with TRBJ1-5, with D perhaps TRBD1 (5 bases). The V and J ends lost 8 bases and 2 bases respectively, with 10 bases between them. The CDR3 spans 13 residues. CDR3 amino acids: CASRGDGNQPQHF. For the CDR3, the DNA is TGTGCCAGCCGTGGGGACGGCAATCAGCCCCAGCATTTT.

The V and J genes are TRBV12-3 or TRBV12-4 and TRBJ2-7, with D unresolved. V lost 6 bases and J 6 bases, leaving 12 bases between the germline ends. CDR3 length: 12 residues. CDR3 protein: CASSPNGFEQYF. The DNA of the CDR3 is TGTGCCAGCAGCCCTAATGGTTTCGAGCAGTACTTC.

This chain's CDR3 is CASSKVKAGLSSYEQYF. The CDR3 DNA reads TGTGCCAGCAGCAAAGTAAAGGCGGGACTGAGCTCCTACGAGCAGTACTTC. The chain has TRBV21-1 and TRBJ2-7; the D call TRBD2 from the table was never checked on the DNA. TRBV21-1 has pseudogene status. The CDR3 contains 17 residues.

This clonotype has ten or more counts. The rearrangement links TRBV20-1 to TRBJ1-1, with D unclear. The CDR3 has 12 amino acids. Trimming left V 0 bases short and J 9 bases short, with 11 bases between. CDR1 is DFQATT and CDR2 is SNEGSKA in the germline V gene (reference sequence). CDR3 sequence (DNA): TGCAGTGCTAGAGATGCCCCGAACCAAGCTTTCTTT. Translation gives CSARDAPNQAFF.

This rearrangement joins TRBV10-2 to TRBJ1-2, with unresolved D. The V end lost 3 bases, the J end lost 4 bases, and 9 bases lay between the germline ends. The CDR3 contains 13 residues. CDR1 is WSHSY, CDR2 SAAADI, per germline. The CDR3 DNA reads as TGCGCCAGCAGTGAATCGGCGGTCTATGGCTACACCTTC. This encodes CASSESAVYGYTF.

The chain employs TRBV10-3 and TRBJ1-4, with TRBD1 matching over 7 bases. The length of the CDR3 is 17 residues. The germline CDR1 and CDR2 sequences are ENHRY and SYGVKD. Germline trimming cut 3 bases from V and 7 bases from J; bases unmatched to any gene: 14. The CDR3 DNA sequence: TGTGCCATCAGTGAATTCCTACAGGGGCCGCGGATTGAAAAACTGTTTTTT. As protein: CAISEFLQGPRIEKLFF.

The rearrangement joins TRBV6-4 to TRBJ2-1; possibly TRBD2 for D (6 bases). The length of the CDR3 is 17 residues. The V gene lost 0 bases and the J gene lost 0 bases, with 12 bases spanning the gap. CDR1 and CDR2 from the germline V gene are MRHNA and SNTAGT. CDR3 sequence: CASSDSGGAFSYNEQFF. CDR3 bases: TGTGCCAGCAGTGACTCGGGCGGGGCGTTCTCCTACAATGAGCAGTTCTTC.

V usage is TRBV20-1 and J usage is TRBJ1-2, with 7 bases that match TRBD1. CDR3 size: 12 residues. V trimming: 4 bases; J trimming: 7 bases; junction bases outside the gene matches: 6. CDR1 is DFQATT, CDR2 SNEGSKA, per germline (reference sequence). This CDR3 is CSAKDRVSGYTF. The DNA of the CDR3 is TGCAGTGCTAAAGACAGGGTTAGTGGCTACACCTTC.

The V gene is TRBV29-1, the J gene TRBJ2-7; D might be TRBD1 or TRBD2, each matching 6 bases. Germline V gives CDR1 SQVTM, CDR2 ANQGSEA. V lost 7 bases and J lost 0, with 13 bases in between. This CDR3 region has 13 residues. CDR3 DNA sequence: TGCAGCGGCCCCGGGGGCCTCTCCTACGAGCAGTACTTC. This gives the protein CSGPGGLSYEQYF.

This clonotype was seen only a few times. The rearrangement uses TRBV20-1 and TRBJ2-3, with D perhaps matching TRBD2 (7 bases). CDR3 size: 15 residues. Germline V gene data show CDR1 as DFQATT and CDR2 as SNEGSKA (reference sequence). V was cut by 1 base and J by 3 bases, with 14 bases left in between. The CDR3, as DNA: TGCAGTGCTAGAGGGGAGGGGGGACGAACAGATACGCAGTATTTT. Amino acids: CSARGEGGRTDTQYF.

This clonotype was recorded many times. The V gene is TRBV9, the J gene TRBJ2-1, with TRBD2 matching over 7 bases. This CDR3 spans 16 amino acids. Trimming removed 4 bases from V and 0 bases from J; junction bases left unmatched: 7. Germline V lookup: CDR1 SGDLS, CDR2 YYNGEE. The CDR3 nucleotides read TGTGCCAGCAGCTCCCTTGGCGGGAGCTCCTACAATGAGCAGTTCTTC. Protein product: CASSSLGGSSYNEQFF.

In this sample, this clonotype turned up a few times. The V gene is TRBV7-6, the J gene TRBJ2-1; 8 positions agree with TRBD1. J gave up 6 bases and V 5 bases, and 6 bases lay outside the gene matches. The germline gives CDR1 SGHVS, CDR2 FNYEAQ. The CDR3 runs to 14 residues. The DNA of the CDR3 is TGTGCCAGCAGCGTAACAGGGGGTCCCAATGAGCAGTTCTTC. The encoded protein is CASSVTGGPNEQFF.

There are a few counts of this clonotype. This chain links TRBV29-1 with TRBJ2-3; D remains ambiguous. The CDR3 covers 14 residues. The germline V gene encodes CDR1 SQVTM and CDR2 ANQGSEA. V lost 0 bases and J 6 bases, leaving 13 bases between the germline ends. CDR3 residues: CSVEDLLGTDTQYF. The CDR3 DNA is TGCAGCGTTGAAGATCTACTGGGAACGGATACGCAGTATTTT.